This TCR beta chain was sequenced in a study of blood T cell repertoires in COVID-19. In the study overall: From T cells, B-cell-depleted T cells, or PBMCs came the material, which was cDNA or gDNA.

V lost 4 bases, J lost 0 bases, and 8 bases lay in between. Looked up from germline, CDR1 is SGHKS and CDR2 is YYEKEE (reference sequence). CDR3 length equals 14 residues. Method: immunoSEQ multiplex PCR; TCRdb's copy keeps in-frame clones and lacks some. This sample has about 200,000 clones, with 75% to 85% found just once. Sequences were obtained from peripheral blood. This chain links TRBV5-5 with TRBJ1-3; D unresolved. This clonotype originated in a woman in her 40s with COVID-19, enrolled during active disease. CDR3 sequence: CASSRRASGNTIYF. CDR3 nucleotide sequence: TGTGCCAGCAGCCGGCGGGCCTCTGGAAACACCATATATTTT.